What follows are 28 T cell receptor beta chains derived from one specimen sequenced in a study of T cell repertoires in cytomegalovirus infection. TCRdb reprocessed the reads with MiXCR, giving one entry per CDR3 protein. The sample has over 450,000 distinct CDR3 sequences, approximately 10% seen once. Sample: PBMCs. The receptors here all came from a human donor in good health (CMV status not recorded). Some clones in this sample may be carry-over from other donors' samples.

This clonotype came up many times. The chain uses TRBV2 and TRBJ2-1; 9 nucleotides line up with TRBD1. Germline CDR1 reads SNHLY; CDR2 reads FYNNEI. The CDR3 covers 14 residues. J lost 6 bases, V lost 3 bases, and 3 bases had no gene match. This CDR3 is CASSDRQGVNEQFF. CDR3 nucleotide sequence: TGTGCCAGCAGTGACAGACAGGGGGTCAATGAGCAGTTCTTC.

This clonotype has just a few counts. The rearrangement joins TRBV20-1 to TRBJ2-3; 9 bases match TRBD2. J gave up 5 bases and V 4 bases, and 7 bases lay outside the gene matches. CDR3 size: 14 residues. CDR1 and CDR2 (germline): DFQATT, SNEGSKA (reference sequence). CDR3 coding DNA: TGCAGTGCTACTAGCGGGATAGGAGGAGATACGCAGTATTTT. Amino acids: CSATSGIGGDTQYF.

There are many counts of this clonotype. The V gene is TRBV4-2, the J gene TRBJ1-2; D is perhaps TRBD1 (5 bases). CDR1 is LGHNA and CDR2 is YNFKEQ in the germline V gene. The germline V and J ends were trimmed by 2 bases and 3 bases, with 13 bases remaining between them. The CDR3 extends over 15 amino acids. The CDR3, as DNA: TGTGCCAGCAGCCAACAACAATGGGGGGACTATGGCTACACCTTC. Its translation is CASSQQQWGDYGYTF.

This clonotype was seen ten or more times. The CDR3 region is CASSLQGDGNSPLHF. The DNA for the CDR3 is TGTGCCAGCAGCCTCCAGGGAGATGGGAATTCACCCCTCCACTTT. The chain links TRBV7-3 to TRBJ1-6; TRBD1 might be the D (5 bases). The CDR3 contains 15 residues. The V gene lost 5 bases and the J gene lost 7 bases, with 15 bases spanning the gap. Germline CDR1 is SGHTA and CDR2 is FQGTGA.

CDR3 loop: CASSVTGEREYF. The CDR3 DNA reads TGTGCCAGCAGTGTGACAGGAGAGAGGGAGTATTTT. The chain has TRBV2 and TRBJ2-3; D might be TRBD1 (6 bases). The V gene's germline CDR1 is SNHLY and CDR2 FYNNEI. The CDR3 consists of 12 residues. The ends were cut back, 4 bases at V and 13 bases at J, with 15 bases in the middle.

This clonotype was observed at least ten times. This chain joins TRBV27 and TRBJ1-2; D unresolved. CDR3 size: 13 residues. The germline CDR1 and CDR2 sequences are MNHEY and SMNVEV (reference sequence). Trimming cost V 3 bases and J 2 bases, with 7 bases left between them. CDR3 sequence (DNA): TGTGCCAGCAGTTTGCGCGAGAACTATGGCTACACCTTC. Translating it yields CASSLRENYGYTF.

This clonotype came up many times. The J gene is TRBJ1-5, the V gene TRBV29-1, with 8 bases that match TRBD1. CDR1 is SQVTM and CDR2 is ANQGSEA in the germline V gene. CDR3 size: 13 residues. The V and J ends lost 4 bases and 6 bases, in that order; junction bases with no gene match: 5. Here the CDR3 DNA reads TGCAGCGTTGCAGGGGGCCAGAGTCAGCCCCAGCATTTT. Translated: CSVAGGQSQPQHF.

V gene TRBV18 combines with J gene TRBJ2-7; a possible D gene is TRBD2 (6 bases). Deletions cut 3 bases from V and 3 bases from J, with 15 bases between. Germline V lookup: CDR1 KGHSH, CDR2 LQKENI. This CDR3 contains 15 residues. CDR3 sequence: CASSPGTSDNYEQYF. CDR3 nucleotide sequence: TGTGCCAGCTCACCGGGGACTTCCGATAACTACGAGCAGTACTTC.

This clonotype occurred many times. The chain has TRBV7-9 and TRBJ2-5; D unresolved. With 1 base removed from V and 2 bases from J, the gap between germline ends came to 17 bases. This CDR3 comprises 17 residues. Germline loops: CDR1 SEHNR, CDR2 FQNEAQ (reference sequence). The CDR3: CASSLGRERRVQETQYF. The CDR3 DNA follows: TGTGCCAGCAGCTTAGGCCGCGAGAGAAGGGTTCAAGAGACCCAGTACTTC.

The chain recombines TRBV5-4 with TRBJ2-3; 13 nucleotides align to TRBD2. Germline CDR1 and CDR2: SGHNT and YYREEE (reference sequence). This CDR3 has 17 residues. After removal of 4 bases from V and 7 bases from J, the junction contained 12 bases not matched to a gene. DNA of the CDR3: TGTGCCAGCAGCACCACCACCGGGACTAGCGGGACAAATACGCAGTATTTT. Its protein is CASSTTTGTSGTNTQYF.

The chain is built from TRBV11-3 and TRBJ2-3, with unresolved D. V was pared by 0 bases and J by 6 bases, with 7 bases between. This CDR3 has 13 residues. CDR1 SGHNT and CDR2 YENEEA come from the germline V gene. CDR3 coding DNA: TGTGCCAGCAGCTTAGAGATACGCGATACGCAGTATTTT. Encoded protein: CASSLEIRDTQYF.

Concerning this clonotype itself: A much larger clone lies a single base off, so this may be a read error. Without the conserved terminal phenylalanine or tryptophan, this CDR3 likely stems from a read error. This chain joins TRBV12-3 or TRBV12-4 and TRBJ1-2, with D possibly TRBD1 on 6 matching bases. There are 14 residues in the CDR3. In DNA form, the CDR3 reads TGTGCCAGTAGTTTTGGGGGGCAAAACTATGGCTACACCTTA. This translates into CASSFGGQNYGYTL.

The sample holds many counts of this clonotype. The chain has TRBV12-3 or TRBV12-4 and TRBJ1-2; no firm D call. The CDR3 is 11 amino acids. V lost 5 bases and J 6 bases, leaving 7 bases between the germline ends. Written as DNA, the CDR3 is TGTGCCAGCAGTCCGATCCATGGCTACACCTTC. It specifies CASSPIHGYTF.

This clonotype showed up many times. The rearrangement links TRBV5-5 to TRBJ2-7; 14 positions agree with TRBD2. This CDR3 is built from 16 residues. Germline lookup yields CDR1 SGHKS and CDR2 YYEKEE (reference sequence). The trim removed 4 bases at V and 3 bases at J, leaving 6 bases unmatched. In DNA, the CDR3 is TGTGCCAGCAGCCTGTCGGGACTAGCGGGGGACTACGAGCAGTACTTC. Its protein is CASSLSGLAGDYEQYF. The full variable domain, completed using reference TRBV5-5 and TRBJ2-7, is DAGVTQSPTHLIKTRGQQVTLRCSPISGHKSVSWYQQVLGQGPQFIFQYYEKEERGRGNFPDRFSARQFPNYSSELNVNALLLGDSALYLCASSLSGLAGDYEQYFGPGTRLTVT.

Details on this clonotype: Just one base apart from a much larger clone, this may be a read error. CDR3 nucleotide sequence: TGTGCCAGCAGCTGGGCACAGGGAGGGACTGAAGCTTTCTTT. Translation: CASSWAQGGTEAFF. J is TRBJ1-1 and V is TRBV11-1, with D possibly matching TRBD1 (6 bases). CDR3 length: 14 amino acids. The germline V and J ends were trimmed by 4 bases and 5 bases, with 14 bases remaining between them. Germline CDR1 is SGHAT and CDR2 is FQDESV (reference sequence).

The genes are TRBV25-1 and TRBJ1-2; D remains unclear. Germline V gene lookup returns CDR1 MGHDK and CDR2 SYGVNS. This CDR3 region has 17 residues. Trimming removed 4 bases from V and 2 bases from J, with 20 bases in between. CDR3 sequence reads: CASSGIERLGRNYGYTF. The CDR3 DNA reads TGTGCCAGCAGTGGGATTGAGAGACTGGGGAGGAACTATGGCTACACCTTC.

Many counts were recorded for this clonotype. The CDR3 region has the DNA TGTGCCAGTAGTCCGTTGGGTAGTGACAATCAGCCCCAGCATTTT. Amino acid sequence: CASSPLGSDNQPQHF. The chain joins TRBV19 to TRBJ1-5, with no clear D. The V gene lost 5 bases and the J gene lost 3 bases, with 14 bases spanning the gap. The CDR3 length is 15 residues. The germline V gene encodes CDR1 LNHDA and CDR2 SQIVND (reference sequence).

There are many counts of this clonotype. V gene TRBV5-5 combines with J gene TRBJ1-1; the match to TRBD1 covers 12 bases. CDR3 size: 18 residues. CDR1 is SGHKS, CDR2 YYEKEE, per germline (reference sequence). The junction had 10 bases not matched to a gene; V was cut back by 0 bases and J by 4 bases. For the CDR3, the DNA is TGTGCCAGCAGCTTGGAAGGGACAGGGGGCTGGGGCGGCACTGAAGCTTTCTTT. Translating gives CASSLEGTGGWGGTEAFF.

This rearrangement joins TRBV14 to TRBJ1-1, with unresolved D. In germline, CDR1 is SGHDN, CDR2 FVKESK. The CDR3 sequence is 12 residues long. V dropped 2 bases and J dropped 8 bases, with 9 bases sitting between them. The CDR3 bases are TGTGCCAGCAGCCAACAATATGGAGAAGCTTTCTTT. Amino acid sequence: CASSQQYGEAFF.

The chain uses TRBV9 and TRBJ2-5; 10 nucleotides line up with TRBD2. The CDR3 extends over 15 amino acids. V dropped 3 bases and J dropped 5; count of bases not matched to a gene: 7. Germline V gives CDR1 SGDLS, CDR2 YYNGEE. The CDR3: CASSAATSGEETQYF. For the CDR3, the DNA is TGTGCCAGCAGCGCCGCTACTAGCGGGGAGGAGACCCAGTACTTC.

This clonotype has more than one count but fewer than ten. Written as DNA, the CDR3 is TGTGCCAGCAGCTTTTATTCACTAGCGGGAGCCGGGGAGCTGTTTTTT. This encodes CASSFYSLAGAGELFF. This chain uses TRBV5-6 with TRBJ2-2; TRBD2 matches at 11 bases. In germline, CDR1 is SGHDT, CDR2 YYEEEE. V gave up 2 bases and J gave up 6 bases; unmatched junction bases: 6. This CDR3 has 16 amino acids.

This chain connects TRBV20-1 to TRBJ2-1; 12 bases line up with TRBD2. This CDR3 has 20 amino acids. V lost 0 bases to trimming and J lost 4 bases; unmatched junction nucleotides: 16. Per germline, CDR1 DFQATT and CDR2 SNEGSKA (reference sequence). CDR3 nucleotides: TGCAGTGCTAGAGATCCCCTCTTACCTAGCGGGGGGGCGAAGTACAATGAGCAGTTCTTC. It translates to CSARDPLLPSGGAKYNEQFF.

V gene TRBV19 combines with J gene TRBJ2-3; TRBD2 agrees at 7 bases. The ends lost 10 bases at V and 5 bases at J; junction bases unmatched: 9. This CDR3 contains 13 residues. Germline loops: CDR1 LNHDA, CDR2 SQIVND (reference sequence). The CDR3 loop reads CATRQRDIDTQYF. CDR3 DNA sequence: TGTGCCACCAGGCAGCGGGATATAGATACGCAGTATTTT.

This clonotype was counted at least ten times. The rearrangement joins TRBV6-1 to TRBJ1-2; possibly TRBD1 for D (6 bases). The germline V gene has CDR1 MNHNS and CDR2 SASEGT. CDR3 length: 15 residues. With 6 bases removed from V and 0 bases from J, the gap between germline ends came to 14 bases. In DNA, the CDR3 is TGTGCCAGCAGGAAGGGGGGCCCAGCTAACTATGGCTACACCTTC. The encoded protein is CASRKGGPANYGYTF.

This chain uses TRBV2 with TRBJ1-4, with D perhaps matching TRBD1 (6 bases). V was trimmed by 7 bases and J by 8 bases, leaving 14 bases between them. In germline, CDR1 is SNHLY, CDR2 FYNNEI. This CDR3 has 13 amino acids. As DNA, the CDR3 is TGTGCCAGCATGGGGGCTCTTGGGGAAAAACTGTTTTTT. It specifies CASMGALGEKLFF.

This clonotype was recorded many times. For the CDR3, the DNA is TGTGCCAGTAGCTATCAAAGCAGGGGGCCAGTCGCTGAAGCTTTCTTT. This translates into CASSYQSRGPVAEAFF. V and J are TRBV19 and TRBJ1-1; 8 positions match TRBD1. V dropped 6 bases and J dropped 6; count of bases not matched to a gene: 15. CDR1 and CDR2 (germline): LNHDA, SQIVND (reference sequence). The CDR3 consists of 16 residues.

This clonotype was observed a few times. Just one base apart from a much larger clone, this may be a read error. The V and J genes are TRBV3-1 and TRBJ2-7; possibly TRBD1 for D (6 bases). Trimming removed 0 bases at V and 3 bases at J, with 9 bases between. Per the germline V gene, CDR1 is LGHDT and CDR2 is YNNKEL (reference sequence). The CDR3 length is 14 residues. The CDR3 loop is CASSQDQGIYEQYF. Written as DNA, the CDR3 is TGTGCCAGCAGCCAAGATCAGGGGATCTACGAGCAGTACTTC.

This clonotype was seen more than once but under ten times. The CDR3 DNA follows: TGTGCCAGCAGCTTAGATGCCAGAGACAGGGGCCTCTACAATGAGCAGTTCTTC. Translated: CASSLDARDRGLYNEQFF. The chain is built from TRBV11-2 and TRBJ2-1; 8 bases are shared with TRBD1. CDR3 length equals 18 residues. Germline assignment: CDR1 SGHAT and CDR2 FQNNGV. V gave up 0 bases and J gave up 3 bases; unmatched junction bases: 10.